A single sample gave rise to the 21 T cell receptor beta chains below, sequenced in a study of T-cell reconstitution after alpha-beta-depleted transplantation in children. Preparation of the TCRbeta library used unique molecular identifiers. MiXCR, applied by TCRdb to the PCR reads, yields one record per CDR3 protein. Of roughly 200,000 distinct CDR3 sequences in the sample, approximately 7% were seen once. The sample here was PBMCs, taken before TCRalphabeta/CD19-depleted stem cell transplant. All receptors come from a boy aged 2 to 9 with acute lymphoblastic leukemia, due to receive a stem cell transplant.

This clonotype was observed at least ten times. The chain is built from TRBV5-1 and TRBJ2-6; D call uncertain. This CDR3 is built from 15 residues. Germline V gene lookup returns CDR1 SGHRS and CDR2 YFSETQ. Trimming took 4 bases from V and 1 from J, leaving 9 bases between them. The CDR3, as DNA: TGCGCCAGCAGCGAAAGGGTGTCTGGGGCCAACGTCCTGACTTTC. This codes for CASSERVSGANVLTF.

In its sample, this clonotype was seen many times. This chain uses TRBV29-1 with TRBJ2-3; perhaps TRBD1 as D (6 bases). V lost 3 bases and J lost 6, with 16 bases in between. Germline V lookup: CDR1 SQVTM, CDR2 ANQGSEA. The CDR3 extends over 14 amino acids. CDR3 region: CSVEGAPTGDTQYF. Written as DNA, the CDR3 is TGCAGCGTTGAGGGGGCGCCAACCGGCGATACGCAGTATTTT.

Only a few counts were recorded for this clonotype. The V and J genes are TRBV20-1 and TRBJ1-5; D is perhaps TRBD1 (5 bases). The germline gives CDR1 DFQATT, CDR2 SNEGSKA (reference sequence). The CDR3 is made up of 15 amino acids. Between the trimmed V and J ends, which lost 5 bases and 0 bases, there was a span of 14 bases. CDR3 DNA: TGCAGTGCTCGGGCCGACAGTGTTAGCAATCAGCCCCAGCATTTT. Translation: CSARADSVSNQPQHF.

This clonotype was counted many times. J is TRBJ2-3 and V is TRBV7-2, with 12 bases matching TRBD2. Germline V gene data show CDR1 as SGHTA and CDR2 as FQGNSA. After removal of 0 bases from V and 3 bases from J, the junction contained 4 bases not matched to a gene. The CDR3 spans 17 residues. The CDR3 region has the DNA TGTGCCAGCAGCTTAGCTAGGACTAGCGGGACGACAGATACGCAGTATTTT. Amino acids: CASSLARTSGTTDTQYF. Complete variable domain (other parts from reference TRBV7-2 and TRBJ2-3): GAGVSQSPSNKVTEKGKDVELRCDPISGHTALYWYRQSLGQGLEFLIYFQGNSAPDKSGLPSDRFSAERTGGSVSTLTIQRTQQEDSAVYLCASSLARTSGTTDTQYFGPGTRLTVL.

This clonotype was detected ten times or more. The gene calls are TRBV7-8 and TRBJ1-4; 8 bases line up with TRBD1. The germline gives CDR1 SGHVS, CDR2 FQNEAQ. The junction had 14 bases not matched to a gene; V was cut back by 0 bases and J by 11 bases. There are 17 residues in the CDR3. In nucleotides, the CDR3 is TGTGCCAGCAGCTTAGCGTCCGGGACAGGTTCCGGTGTGAAACTGTTTTTT. As protein: CASSLASGTGSGVKLFF.

There are many counts of this clonotype. V usage is TRBV5-1 and J usage is TRBJ2-3, with D perhaps TRBD1 or TRBD2 (5 bases each). The CDR3 contains 15 residues. The V gene's germline CDR1 is SGHRS and CDR2 YFSETQ. V gave up 1 base and J gave up 6 bases, with 15 bases separating them. This CDR3 is CASSLRGLGSDTQYF. In DNA form, the CDR3 reads TGCGCCAGCAGCTTGCGGGGCCTAGGCTCGGATACGCAGTATTTT.

This clonotype was recorded at least ten times. The V gene is TRBV11-2, the J gene TRBJ2-3; no reliable D call. Germline V gives CDR1 SGHAT, CDR2 FQNNGV. Trimming shortened V by 8 bases and J by 8 bases, and 20 bases separated the two germline ends. This CDR3 is 14 amino acids long. For the CDR3, the DNA is TGTGCCAGCTCGGAACTCTCCGCTCCTCCTACGCAGTATTTT. Protein product: CASSELSAPPTQYF.

The sample holds many counts of this clonotype. This chain joins TRBV6-4 and TRBJ2-1; 10 bases match TRBD2. Germline assignment: CDR1 MRHNA and CDR2 SNTAGT. The CDR3 loop spans 15 amino acids. Trimming took 8 bases from V and 7 from J; bases not matched to a gene: 11. The CDR3 nucleotides are TGTGCCAGCGCAAGTACGAGCGGGGGGGCAAATGAGCAGTTCTTC. Translated, it gives CASASTSGGANEQFF.

This clonotype has ten or more counts. The chain is built from TRBV5-1 and TRBJ1-3; possibly TRBD1 for D (5 bases). CDR1 and CDR2 (germline): SGHRS, YFSETQ. V was pared by 4 bases and J by 3 bases, with 17 bases between. The CDR3 runs 16 residues. The CDR3 coding sequence is TGCGCCAGCAGCCCGACCCGGGGACGACGTGGAAACACCATATATTTT. Its translation: CASSPTRGRRGNTIYF.

This clonotype occurred many times. The genes are TRBV18 and TRBJ2-1, with 9 bases identical to TRBD1. Germline values: CDR1 KGHSH, CDR2 LQKENI. This CDR3 spans 15 amino acids. The junction had 6 bases not matched to a gene; V was cut back by 4 bases and J by 5 bases. In DNA, the CDR3 is TGTGCCAGCTCACTGAGGACAGGGGACGACAATGAGCAGTTCTTC. Residues: CASSLRTGDDNEQFF.

This clonotype occurred many times. The CDR3: CASSQGGSTEAFF. CDR3 DNA sequence: TGCGCCAGCAGCCAGGGGGGATCCACTGAAGCTTTCTTT. This chain joins TRBV4-3 and TRBJ1-1, with D tentatively TRBD1 (5 bases). Per the germline V gene, CDR1 is LGHNA and CDR2 is YSLEER. CDR3 size: 13 residues. Trimming removed 3 bases from V and 4 bases from J, with 9 bases in between.

This clonotype was seen a handful of times. The junction departs from germline at one end; a sequencing error may be responsible. This chain links TRBV7-7 with TRBJ2-5; 11 positions agree with TRBD2. The CDR3 totals 15 residues. Germline assignment: CDR1 SSHAT and CDR2 FNYEAQ (reference sequence). The CDR3 protein is CASSPTSGVQETQYF. The CDR3 bases are TGTGCTAGCAGCCCGACTAGCGGGGTCCAAGAGACCCAGTACTTC.

The sample holds many counts of this clonotype. The V call is TRBV12-3 or TRBV12-4, the J call TRBJ1-4; no clear D gene. This CDR3 comprises 14 residues. V lost 3 bases, J lost 5 bases, and 10 bases lay in between. CDR3 DNA sequence: TGTGCCAGCAGTTTTGGAACGGGGAATGAAAAACTGTTTTTT. Amino acids: CASSFGTGNEKLFF.

At least ten counts were recorded for this clonotype. The chain employs TRBV7-9 and TRBJ1-2; D is uncertain. The CDR3 loop spans 14 amino acids. V lost 1 base and J 5 bases, leaving 11 bases between the germline ends. CDR1 is SEHNR and CDR2 is FQNEAQ in the germline V gene (reference sequence). CDR3 coding DNA: TGTGCCAGCAGCTTAGGTCTAACAGAATATGGCTACACCTTC. Translated: CASSLGLTEYGYTF.

The table lists this clonotype with many counts. The V gene is TRBV12-3 or TRBV12-4, the J gene TRBJ2-7, with a possible D match to TRBD2 (6 bases). Trimming removed 4 bases from V and 4 bases from J, with 14 bases in between. The CDR3 totals 14 residues. The DNA for the CDR3 is TGTGCCAGCAGTTCGTCGGGGGTTGATTACGAGCAGTACTTC. Protein product: CASSSSGVDYEQYF.

The V call is TRBV7-6, the J call TRBJ2-5; D ambiguous. Trimming stripped 1 base from V and 2 bases from J, with 5 bases between. CDR1 is SGHVS and CDR2 is FNYEAQ in the germline V gene. The CDR3 has 13 amino acids. Here the CDR3 reads CASSLVGQETQYF. The CDR3 bases are TGTGCCAGCAGCTTAGTAGGGCAAGAGACCCAGTACTTC.

This clonotype was seen at least ten times. The CDR3 DNA sequence: TGCAGTGCCATTAAAAGTGGGGGCACTGGGGCCAACGTCCTGACTTTC. This sequence encodes CSAIKSGGTGANVLTF. V gene TRBV20-1 combines with J gene TRBJ2-6, with TRBD1 as a possible D gene (6 bases). Germline loops: CDR1 DFQATT, CDR2 SNEGSKA (reference sequence). CDR3 length: 16 residues. V lost 6 bases and J 2 bases, leaving 17 bases between the germline ends.

This clonotype was observed many times. V gene TRBV3-1 combines with J gene TRBJ2-7, with 11 bases that match TRBD2. Germline CDR1 reads LGHDT; CDR2 reads YNNKEL (reference sequence). With V trimmed by 0 bases and J by 3 bases, 10 bases remained unmatched. This CDR3 spans 18 amino acids. DNA for the CDR3: TGTGCCAGCAGCCAAGAGAGGGGGACTAGCGGCGAGTTCTACGAGCAGTACTTC. The encoded protein is CASSQERGTSGEFYEQYF.

This clonotype was observed many times. This sequence joins TRBV20-1 and TRBJ2-1, with D maybe TRBD1 (6 bases). The CDR3 totals 16 residues. The V and J ends lost 3 bases and 1 base respectively, with 16 bases between them. Germline V CDR1 and CDR2: DFQATT, SNEGSKA (reference sequence). DNA for the CDR3: TGCAGTGCTAGGGCCGTAGGGGGTAGGTCCTACAATGAGCAGTTCTTC. Translation: CSARAVGGRSYNEQFF.

This clonotype was seen at least ten times. The V call is TRBV7-2, the J call TRBJ2-1; TRBD2 agrees at 9 bases. The CDR3 is 16 residues long. Trimming took 1 base from V and 5 from J; bases not matched to a gene: 6. Germline-derived CDR1 and CDR2 are SGHTA and FQGNSA. The CDR3 sequence: CASSLGISGGHNEQFF. The CDR3 nucleotides read TGTGCCAGCAGCTTAGGGATTAGCGGGGGTCACAATGAGCAGTTCTTC.

This clonotype was seen ten or more times. The V and J genes are TRBV20-1 and TRBJ2-3; TRBD2 matches at 10 bases. CDR3 length: 16 residues. Germline lookup yields CDR1 DFQATT and CDR2 SNEGSKA (reference sequence). Trimming took 3 bases from V and 1 from J; bases not matched to a gene: 7. The CDR3 nucleotides read TGCAGTGCTAGTTATCTAGCGGGAGTCGGCACAGATACGCAGTATTTT. It codes for CSASYLAGVGTDTQYF.